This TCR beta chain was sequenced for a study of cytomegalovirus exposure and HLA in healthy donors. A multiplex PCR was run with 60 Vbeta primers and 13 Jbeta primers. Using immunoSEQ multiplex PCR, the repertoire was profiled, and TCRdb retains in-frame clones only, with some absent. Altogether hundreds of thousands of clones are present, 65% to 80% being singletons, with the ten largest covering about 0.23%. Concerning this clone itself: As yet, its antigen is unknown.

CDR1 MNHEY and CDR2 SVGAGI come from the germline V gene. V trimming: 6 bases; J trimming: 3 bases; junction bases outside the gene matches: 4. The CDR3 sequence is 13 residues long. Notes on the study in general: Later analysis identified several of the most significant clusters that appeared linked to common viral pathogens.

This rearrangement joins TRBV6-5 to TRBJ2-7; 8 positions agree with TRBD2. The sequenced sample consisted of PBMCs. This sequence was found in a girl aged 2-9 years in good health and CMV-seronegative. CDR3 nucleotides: TGTGCCAGCAGGGGGAGCGGGAGCTACGAGCAGTACTTC. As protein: CASRGSGSYEQYF.